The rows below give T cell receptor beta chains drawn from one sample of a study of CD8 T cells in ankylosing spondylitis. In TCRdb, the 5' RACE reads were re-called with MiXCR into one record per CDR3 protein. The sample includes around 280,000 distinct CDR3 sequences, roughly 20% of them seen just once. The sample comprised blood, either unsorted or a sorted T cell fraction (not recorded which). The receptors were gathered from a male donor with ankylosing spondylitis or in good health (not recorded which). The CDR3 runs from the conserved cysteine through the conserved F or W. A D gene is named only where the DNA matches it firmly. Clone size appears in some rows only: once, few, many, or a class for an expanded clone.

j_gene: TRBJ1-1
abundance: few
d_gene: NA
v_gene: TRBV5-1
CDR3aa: CASSSERVGNTEAFF
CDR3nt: TGCGCCAGCAGCTCTGAAAGGGTGGGGAACACTGAAGCTTTCTTT

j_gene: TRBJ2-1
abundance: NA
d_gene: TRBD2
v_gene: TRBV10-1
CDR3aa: CASSEPRTSGRGGEQFF
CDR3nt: TGCGCCAGCAGTGAGCCCCGGACTAGCGGGAGAGGGGGTGAGCAGTTCTTC

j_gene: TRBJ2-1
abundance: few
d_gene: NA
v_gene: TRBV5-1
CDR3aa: CASSLSGLETTEQFF
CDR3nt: TGCGCCAGCAGCCTGAGTGGCCTCGAAACAACTGAGCAGTTCTTC

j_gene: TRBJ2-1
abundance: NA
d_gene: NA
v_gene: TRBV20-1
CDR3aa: CSARDPIYNEQFF
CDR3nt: TGCAGTGCTAGAGACCCGATCTACAATGAGCAGTTCTTC

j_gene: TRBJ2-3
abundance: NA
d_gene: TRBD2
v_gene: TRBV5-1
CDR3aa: CASNIAGPRTDTQYF
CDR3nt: TGCGCCAGCAACATAGCGGGACCTAGGACAGATACGCAGTATTTT

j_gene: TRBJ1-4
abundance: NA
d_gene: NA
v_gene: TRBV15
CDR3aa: CATSNRAATNEKLFF
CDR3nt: TGTGCCACCAGCAACCGGGCCGCAACTAATGAAAAACTGTTTTTT

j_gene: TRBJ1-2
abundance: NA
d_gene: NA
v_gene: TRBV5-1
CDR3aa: CASSSVDRYGYTF
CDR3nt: TGCGCCAGCAGCTCCGTGGACAGATATGGCTACACCTTC

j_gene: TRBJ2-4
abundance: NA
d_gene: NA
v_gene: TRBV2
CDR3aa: CASNDLLAKNIQYF
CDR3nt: TGTGCCAGCAATGATCTTCTAGCCAAAAACATTCAGTACTTC

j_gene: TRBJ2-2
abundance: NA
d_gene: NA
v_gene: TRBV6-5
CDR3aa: CASSYVPPPGGTGELFF
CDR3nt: TGTGCCAGCAGTTATGTGCCCCCTCCAGGCGGCACCGGGGAGCTGTTTTTT

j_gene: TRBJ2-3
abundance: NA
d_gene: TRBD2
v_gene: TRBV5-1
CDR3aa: CASSRTTSATLYF
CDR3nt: TGCGCCAGCAGCCGAACCACTAGCGCCACATTGTATTTT

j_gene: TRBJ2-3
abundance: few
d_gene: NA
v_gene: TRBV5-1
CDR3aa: CASKPRSLFTDTQYF
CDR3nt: TGCGCCAGCAAACCGAGGTCGCTATTCACAGATACGCAGTATTTT

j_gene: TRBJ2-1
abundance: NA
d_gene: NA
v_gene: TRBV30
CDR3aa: CASLMRTSSYNEQFF
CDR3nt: TGTGCCTCCCTCATGAGGACAAGTTCCTACAATGAGCAGTTCTTC

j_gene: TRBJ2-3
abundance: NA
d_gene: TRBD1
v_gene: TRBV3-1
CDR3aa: CASSQDPGTGFDTQYF
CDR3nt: TGTGCCAGCAGCCAAGACCCCGGGACAGGGTTTGATACGCAGTATTTT

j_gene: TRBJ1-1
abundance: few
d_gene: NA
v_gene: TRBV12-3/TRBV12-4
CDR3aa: CASSLFGQATEAFF
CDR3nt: TGTGCCAGCAGTTTATTCGGTCAGGCCACTGAAGCTTTCTTT

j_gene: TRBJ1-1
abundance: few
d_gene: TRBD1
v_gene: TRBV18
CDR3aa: CASSPWDSNTEAFF
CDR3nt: TGTGCCAGCTCACCCTGGGACAGTAACACTGAAGCTTTCTTT

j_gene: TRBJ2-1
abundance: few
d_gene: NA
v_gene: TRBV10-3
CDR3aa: CAISEPPASTSSSYNEQFF
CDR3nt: TGTGCCATCAGTGAGCCACCGGCTTCAACCTCCAGCTCCTACAATGAGCAGTTCTTC

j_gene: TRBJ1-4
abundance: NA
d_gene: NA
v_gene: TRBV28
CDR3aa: CASSLQWDGGKLFF
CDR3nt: TGTGCCAGCAGTTTACAGTGGGATGGGGGAAAACTGTTTTTT

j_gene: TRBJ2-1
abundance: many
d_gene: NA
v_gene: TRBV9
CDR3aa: CASSVGRGLSEQFF
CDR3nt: TGTGCCAGCAGCGTAGGCCGGGGGCTAAGCGAGCAGTTCTTC

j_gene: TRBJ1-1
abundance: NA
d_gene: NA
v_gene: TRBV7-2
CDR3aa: CASSLQGVRTEAFF
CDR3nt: TGTGCCAGCAGCTTACAAGGGGTCAGGACTGAAGCTTTCTTT

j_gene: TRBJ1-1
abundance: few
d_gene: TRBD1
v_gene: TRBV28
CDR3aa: CASSPGTGGNEAFF
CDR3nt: TGTGCCAGCAGCCCTGGGACAGGGGGCAATGAAGCTTTCTTT

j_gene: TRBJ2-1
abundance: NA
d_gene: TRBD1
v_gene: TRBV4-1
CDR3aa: CASSQARGLNEQFF
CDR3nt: TGCGCCAGCAGCCAGGCGAGGGGGCTCAATGAGCAGTTCTTC

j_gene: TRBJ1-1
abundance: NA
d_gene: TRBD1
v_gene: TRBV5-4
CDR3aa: CASSLALDREAFF
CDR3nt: TGTGCCAGCAGCTTGGCTTTGGACAGGGAAGCTTTCTTT

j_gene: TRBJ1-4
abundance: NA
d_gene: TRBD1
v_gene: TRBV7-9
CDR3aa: CASSGQGQGDEKLFF
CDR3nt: TGTGCCAGCTCAGGACAGGGACAGGGCGATGAAAAACTGTTTTTT

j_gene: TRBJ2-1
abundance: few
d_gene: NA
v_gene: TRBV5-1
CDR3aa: CASSLEGATYNEQFF
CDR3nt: TGCGCCAGCAGCTTGGAAGGGGCAACCTACAATGAGCAGTTCTTC

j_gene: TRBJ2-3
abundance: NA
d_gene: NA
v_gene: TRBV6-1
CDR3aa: CASRRPGGASTDTQYF
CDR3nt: TGTGCCAGCAGACGCCCTGGAGGGGCTAGCACAGATACGCAGTATTTT

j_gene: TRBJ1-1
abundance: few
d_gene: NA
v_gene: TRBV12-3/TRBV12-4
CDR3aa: CASAGDGVNTEAFF
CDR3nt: TGTGCCAGCGCCGGGGACGGGGTAAACACTGAAGCTTTCTTT

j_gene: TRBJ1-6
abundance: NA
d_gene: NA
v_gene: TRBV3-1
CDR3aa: CASSQRETGLNSPLHF
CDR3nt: TGTGCCAGCAGCCAAAGGGAGACAGGACTTAATTCACCCCTCCACTTT

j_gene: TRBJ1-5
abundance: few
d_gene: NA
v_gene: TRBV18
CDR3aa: CASSGGWLNQPQHF
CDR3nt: TGTGCCAGCTCAGGAGGATGGTTAAATCAGCCCCAGCATTTT

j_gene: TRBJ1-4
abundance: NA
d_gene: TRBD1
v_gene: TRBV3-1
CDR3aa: CASSQDYRGGLFF
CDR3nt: TGTGCCAGCAGCCAAGATTACAGGGGAGGGCTGTTTTTT